Listed below are T cell receptor beta chains from one sample, sequenced in a study of cytomegalovirus exposure and HLA in healthy donors. Profiled with immunoSEQ multiplex PCR; TCRdb holds only in-frame clones, not every one. The sample has about 160,000 clones, less than 90% seen once. The sample consisted of PBMCs. The receptors were sampled from a man aged 30 to 39 in good health and CMV-seronegative. Both conserved end residues are part of each CDR3. A D gene is named only where the DNA matches it firmly. Rows give clone size only sometimes, using once, few, many, or a class for an expanded clone.

DNA	CDR3	D	V	J	length	size
TGTGCCTGGAGTACCCCACAGGGGCAAATTGGCTACACCTTC	CAWSTPQGQIGYTF	TRBD1	TRBV30	TRBJ1-2	14	-
TGTGCCAGCTCACCACGGGCAGCGGGAGACAGAAACACCGGGGAGCTGTTTTTT	CASSPRAAGDRNTGELFF	TRBD2	TRBV18	TRBJ2-2	18	once
TGTGCCACCAGCAGATACAGGGGGGTCGGTGAGCAGTTCTTC	CATSRYRGVGEQFF	TRBD1	TRBV15	TRBJ2-1	14	-
TGTGCCAGTAGTGCTAGCGGCCCCATCACAGATACGCAGTATTTT	CASSASGPITDTQYF	TRBD2	TRBV19	TRBJ2-3	15	-
TGTGCCAGCAGCACGTGGGAGCGGCGGGAGCTAGACGAGCAGTACTTC	CASSTWERRELDEQYF	TRBD2	TRBV7-9	TRBJ2-7	16	-
TGTGCCAGCAGCGTAGAGGGAGGGGAGACCCAGTACTTC	CASSVEGGETQYF	TRBD2	TRBV9	TRBJ2-5	13	-
TGTGCCAGCAGCGTAGGGGGGGGAGCCGGAGCCAAAAACATTCAGTACTTC	CASSVGGGAGAKNIQYF	TRBD2	TRBV9	TRBJ2-4	17	-
TGCAGCGTGGGACAGAACTATGGCTACACCTTC	CSVGQNYGYTF	TRBD1	TRBV29-1	TRBJ1-2	11	few
TGTGCCAGCAGCCTGAGACTAACCGGGGCCAACGTCCTGACTTTC	CASSLRLTGANVLTF	-	TRBV5-6	TRBJ2-6	15	few
TGTGCCAGTAGAGAACTGACAGGGGCATCCTACAATGAGCAGTTCTTC	CASRELTGASYNEQFF	TRBD1	TRBV19	TRBJ2-1	16	-
TGTGCCAGCTCACCATCGCGAGGAGAAGGGGCCAACGTCCTGACTTTC	CASSPSRGEGANVLTF	-	TRBV18	TRBJ2-6	16	-
TGTGCCAGCAGCCAAGATGGGGGGACTAGCGGCGAGCAGTACTTC	CASSQDGGTSGEQYF	TRBD2	TRBV4-2	TRBJ2-7	15	-
TGTGCCACCAGCAGCCCGGGGGAGGGACTAGTTTCCTACGAGCAGTACTTC	CATSSPGEGLVSYEQYF	TRBD2	TRBV15	TRBJ2-7	17	-
TGTGCCAGCAGCCTGGGCACCGGTTTCGAGCAGTACTTC	CASSLGTGFEQYF	-	TRBV11-2	TRBJ2-7	13	-
TGTGCCAGCAGCTTATTTCCAGCGGGCGCCATACAGAACACCGGGGAGCTGTTTTTT	CASSLFPAGAIQNTGELFF	-	TRBV7-2	TRBJ2-2	19	-
TGTGCCAGCAGCGTAGGGGCAGGTCCCAATGAGCAGTTCTTC	CASSVGAGPNEQFF	-	TRBV9	TRBJ2-1	14	-
TGTGCCAGCAGCAAAGCGGGACAGGGGTCTGAAGCTTTCTTT	CASSKAGQGSEAFF	-	TRBV21-1	TRBJ1-1	14	once
TGCGCCAGCAGCGACGGGGGGTCCACAGATACGCAGTATTTT	CASSDGGSTDTQYF	TRBD2	TRBV5-1	TRBJ2-3	14	-
TGTGCCAGCAGTCCCGACAGGGGTGGCTCCTACGAGCAGTACTTC	CASSPDRGGSYEQYF	TRBD1	TRBV27	TRBJ2-7	15	-
TGTGCCAGCAGTCAACAGAGGACTAGTTGGGAGACCCAGTACTTC	CASSQQRTSWETQYF	TRBD2	TRBV6-1	TRBJ2-5	15	-
TGTGCCAGCAGCTGGGGACAACTCTCTGGAAACACCATATATTTT	CASSWGQLSGNTIYF	-	TRBV7-9	TRBJ1-3	15	-
TGCAGCGTTGAAGGGACTAGCGGGAGATTGGAGCAGTTCTTC	CSVEGTSGRLEQFF	TRBD2	TRBV29-1	TRBJ2-1	14	-
TGTGCCAGTACCGTTTTAGGCGGGGGAAGCACAGATACGCAGTATTTT	CASTVLGGGSTDTQYF	TRBD2	TRBV19	TRBJ2-3	16	-
TGTGCCTGGAGGACGACAGGGGGCGCAGGCTATGGCTACACCTTC	CAWRTTGGAGYGYTF	TRBD1	TRBV30	TRBJ1-2	15	-
TGTGCCAGCAGTTTCGGGTCCTCCAACACTGAAGCTTTCTTT	CASSFGSSNTEAFF	-	TRBV6-5	TRBJ1-1	14	-
TGTGCCAGCAGTTGGACAGGGGTCATCACAGATACGCAGTATTTT	CASSWTGVITDTQYF	TRBD1	TRBV27	TRBJ2-3	15	-
TGTGCCAGCGGCACCGTTCCACATACGCAGTATTTT	CASGTVPHTQYF	-	TRBV28	TRBJ2-3	12	-
TGTGCCAGTAGTAGCCTAGGGGGCTACACTGCAGAGACCCAGTACTTC	CASSSLGGYTAETQYF	TRBD1	TRBV19	TRBJ2-5	16	-
TGTGCCAGCAGTTCCCTGACAGGGACCTTATACGAGCAGTACTTC	CASSSLTGTLYEQYF	TRBD1	TRBV27	TRBJ2-7	15	-
TGTGCCAGCTCACCGGCCGTCTCTGGAAACACCATATATTTT	CASSPAVSGNTIYF	-	TRBV18	TRBJ1-3	14	-
TGCGCCAGCAGCCAATCTCGGACAGGGCTCTCCTCTGGAAACACCATATATTTT	CASSQSRTGLSSGNTIYF	TRBD1	TRBV4-3	TRBJ1-3	18	-
TGTGCCAGCAGTTCAGGACAGGGCGTGTACCAAGAGACCCAGTACTTC	CASSSGQGVYQETQYF	TRBD1	TRBV27	TRBJ2-5	16	-
TGCGCCAGCAGCCCGTCGGCGGCGGGAGAGACCCAGTACTTC	CASSPSAAGETQYF	-	TRBV5-1	TRBJ2-5	14	-
TGTGCCAGCTCACACGGGGATAGCAATCAGCCCCAGCATTTT	CASSHGDSNQPQHF	-	TRBV18	TRBJ1-5	14	-